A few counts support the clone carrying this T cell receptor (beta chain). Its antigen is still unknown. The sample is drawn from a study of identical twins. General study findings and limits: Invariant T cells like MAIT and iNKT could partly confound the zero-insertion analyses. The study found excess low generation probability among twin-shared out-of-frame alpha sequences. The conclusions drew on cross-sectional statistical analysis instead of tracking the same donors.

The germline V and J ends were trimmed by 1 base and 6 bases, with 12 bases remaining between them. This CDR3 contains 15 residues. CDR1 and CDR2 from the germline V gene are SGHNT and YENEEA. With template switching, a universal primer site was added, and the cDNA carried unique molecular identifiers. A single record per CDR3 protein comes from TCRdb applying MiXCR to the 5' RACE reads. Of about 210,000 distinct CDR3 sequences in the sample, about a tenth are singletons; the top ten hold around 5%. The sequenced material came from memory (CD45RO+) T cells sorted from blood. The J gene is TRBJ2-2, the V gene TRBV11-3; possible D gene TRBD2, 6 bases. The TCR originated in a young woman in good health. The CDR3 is CASSLAPGEAGELFF. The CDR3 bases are TGTGCCAGCAGCTTAGCACCGGGAGAAGCCGGGGAGCTGTTTTTT. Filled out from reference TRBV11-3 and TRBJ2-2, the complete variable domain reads EAGVVQSPRYKIIEKKQPVAFWCNPISGHNTLYWYLQNLGQGPELLIRYENEEAVDDSQLPKDRFSAERLKGVDSTLKIQPAELGDSAVYLCASSLAPGEAGELFFGEGSRLTVL.